One and the same sample provided the 16 T cell receptor beta chains below, sequenced in a study of blood T cell repertoires in COVID-19. Only in-frame clones appear in the TCRdb table, and some are missing; sequencing was by immunoSEQ multiplex PCR. This table holds 100,000 to 150,000 clones, around 80% found once. Sequenced sample: peripheral blood. These receptors all come from a man aged 50 or older with acute or convalescent COVID-19.

There are a few counts of this clone. V and J are TRBV28 and TRBJ2-7; maybe TRBD1 (7 bases). Germline V gene sequence: CDR1 MDHEN, CDR2 SYDVKM. The ends were cut back, 6 bases at V and 6 bases at J, with 24 bases in the middle. This CDR3 has 16 residues. The CDR3 loop reads CASRQGGRGFEGEQYF. Here the CDR3 DNA reads TGTGCCAGCAGACAGGGAGGCAGGGGGTTCGAAGGCGAGCAGTACTTC.

V is TRBV9 and J is TRBJ2-1, with 7 bases identical to TRBD1. CDR1 is SGDLS, CDR2 YYNGEE, per germline. The CDR3 contains 13 residues. Germline trimming cut 5 bases from V and 4 bases from J; bases unmatched to any gene: 3. CDR3 DNA sequence: TGTGCCAGCAGGGGACAGTATTACAATGAGCAGTTCTTC. Its translation is CASRGQYYNEQFF.

This clone was picked up one time. The rearrangement uses TRBV28 and TRBJ1-1; D uncertain. V shed 6 bases and J shed 0 bases, with 14 bases lying between them. This CDR3 comprises 15 residues. Germline CDR1 is MDHEN and CDR2 is SYDVKM. The CDR3 nucleotides are TGTGCCAGCAGGTCCGGGAGCACCATGAACACTGAAGCTTTCTTT. Protein product: CASRSGSTMNTEAFF.

The chain links TRBV6-5 to TRBJ2-5, with D possibly TRBD2 on 6 matching bases. The CDR3 totals 15 residues. CDR1 is MNHEY and CDR2 is SVGAGI in the germline V gene. V lost 7 bases to trimming and J lost 4 bases, with 19 bases between them. The CDR3 spells CASTLGPRRGETQYF. CDR3 coding DNA: TGTGCCAGCACCCTGGGCCCCAGGAGGGGAGAGACCCAGTACTTC.

This chain joins TRBV18 and TRBJ2-1; D is perhaps TRBD2 (6 bases). This CDR3 comprises 16 residues. Germline V gene data show CDR1 as KGHSH and CDR2 as LQKENI. V lost 6 bases and J lost 0, with 15 bases in between. CDR3 region: CASSPRRGSSYNEQFF. The CDR3 coding sequence is TGTGCCAGCTCTCCAAGGCGGGGAAGCTCCTACAATGAGCAGTTCTTC.

The table lists this clone with a count of one. The chain couples TRBV28 to TRBJ1-1; TRBD1 matches 10 bases. The junction had 21 bases not matched to a gene; V was cut back by 10 bases and J by 1 base. Per the germline V gene, CDR1 is MDHEN and CDR2 is SYDVKM. CDR3 size: 19 residues. CDR3 sequence reads: CANPRGQGRQRSRNTEAFF. CDR3 sequence (DNA): TGTGCCAACCCACGGGGACAGGGGAGACAAAGGTCGAGGAACACTGAAGCTTTCTTT.

The chain combines TRBV5-1 with TRBJ2-7, with D maybe TRBD1 (5 bases). Germline V gene lookup returns CDR1 SGHRS and CDR2 YFSETQ. The CDR3 spans 15 residues. V gave up 0 bases and J gave up 5 bases, with 15 bases separating them. CDR3 residues: CASSLAAGLSHEQYF. Here the CDR3 DNA reads TGCGCCAGCAGCTTGGCGGCAGGGCTTTCCCACGAGCAGTACTTC.

The V gene is TRBV2, the J gene TRBJ1-6; 7 bases match TRBD1. With V trimmed by 8 bases and J by 7 bases, 8 bases remained unmatched. This CDR3 has 14 amino acids. CDR1 is SNHLY, CDR2 FYNNEI, per germline. The CDR3 DNA reads TGTGCCAGCCGCCGGGACAGCCTCAATTCACCCCTCCACTTT. Encoded protein: CASRRDSLNSPLHF.

A single count supports this clone. Germline is not matched at one junction end, which may reflect a read error. Additional DNA sequences in this sample encode the identical CDR3. The V call is TRBV27, the J call TRBJ2-1, with 10 nucleotides matching TRBD2. The germline V gene has CDR1 MNHEY and CDR2 SMNVEV (reference sequence). The CDR3 totals 17 residues. The CDR3 sequence: CASRMGGAGGVTNEQFF. CDR3 in DNA: TGCGCCAGCAGGATGGGGGGAGCGGGAGGGGTTACCAATGAGCAGTTCTTC.

The chain employs TRBV3-1 (or the pseudogene TRBV3-2) and TRBJ1-6, with a possible D match to TRBD1 (6 bases). The CDR3 length is 15 residues. Germline V gene lookup returns CDR1 LGHDT and CDR2 YNNKEL (reference sequence). V dropped 1 base and J dropped 10 bases, with 14 bases sitting between them. CDR3 region: CASSQGIGGGSPLHF. The CDR3 DNA sequence: TGTGCCAGCAGCCAAGGAATTGGGGGCGGCTCACCCCTCCACTTT.

Comment on this clone: Other DNA sequences within the sample encode an identical CDR3. The chain employs TRBV19 and TRBJ1-1; D remains unclear. The germline gives CDR1 LNHDA, CDR2 SQIVND (reference sequence). The CDR3 is 12 residues long. Trimming left V 1 base short and J 6 bases short, with 6 bases between. The CDR3 loop reads CASSIGGAEAFF. The CDR3 region has the DNA TGTGCCAGTAGTATAGGCGGGGCTGAAGCTTTCTTT.

This clone appeared a single time. V usage is TRBV12-3 or TRBV12-4 and J usage is TRBJ2-1, with a tentative D call TRBD2 (5 bases). Trimming removed 2 bases at V and 9 bases at J, with 8 bases between. This CDR3 comprises 12 residues. CDR3 protein: CASSLSGGEQFF. The CDR3 DNA sequence: TGTGCCAGCAGTTTATCCGGAGGTGAGCAGTTCTTC.

The chain employs TRBV19 and TRBJ1-5; 9 bases are a match to TRBD1. This CDR3 region has 15 residues. V was pared by 4 bases and J by 4 bases, with 5 bases of the junction left unmatched. Germline V CDR1 and CDR2: LNHDA, SQIVND (reference sequence). The CDR3 nucleotides are TGTGCCAGTAGTACCCTCGGGACAGGGAATCAGCCCCAGCATTTT. Its translation: CASSTLGTGNQPQHF.

The rearrangement uses TRBV28 and TRBJ2-3; D might be TRBD1 (6 bases). Trimming took 3 bases from V and 4 from J, leaving 17 bases between them. Germline V lookup: CDR1 MDHEN, CDR2 SYDVKM. The CDR3 runs to 16 residues. The CDR3 is CASSLGTSRAPDTQYF. DNA of the CDR3: TGTGCCAGCAGTTTGGGGACATCAAGGGCCCCAGATACGCAGTATTTT. Filled out from reference TRBV28 and TRBJ2-3, the complete variable domain reads DVKVTQSSRYLVKRTGEKVFLECVQDMDHENMFWYRQDPGLGLRLIYFSYDVKMKEKGDIPEGYSVSREKKERFSLILESASTNQTSMYLCASSLGTSRAPDTQYFGPGTRLTVL.

V gene TRBV5-1 combines with J gene TRBJ1-5, with 7 bases identical to TRBD1. The V segment lost 4 bases and the J segment 7 bases; nucleotides outside the gene matches: 8. The CDR3 totals 14 residues. Germline CDR1 SGHRS, CDR2 YFSETQ. CDR3 sequence reads: CASSRDRGGQPQHF. In DNA form, the CDR3 reads TGCGCCAGCAGCAGGGACAGAGGTGGGCAGCCCCAGCATTTT.

This clone showed up many times. This chain connects TRBV5-8 to TRBJ1-1; TRBD1 is a possible D gene (5 bases). In germline, CDR1 is SGHTS, CDR2 YDEGEE. V lost 0 bases and J lost 1, with 16 bases in between. CDR3 length: 17 residues. The CDR3 loop is CASSLAFGGEGNTEAFF. DNA for the CDR3: TGTGCCAGCAGCTTGGCGTTTGGAGGGGAAGGGAACACTGAAGCTTTCTTT.